This is a list of T cell receptor beta chains from one sample in a study of OX40 agonist ivuxolimab in advanced cancers. Libraries were prepared by immunoSEQ multiplex PCR; TCRdb keeps only in-frame clonotypes and omits some of them. Here the sample spans 100,000 to 150,000 clones, under 95% being singletons. The source was CD4+ or CD8+ T cells sorted from blood, collected in a trial of the OX40 agonist ivuxolimab. The receptors originated from an adult with an advanced solid tumor such as melanoma, head and neck, liver or kidney cancer. Both conserved end residues are part of each CDR3. The D gene is left open where the match is weak. Not all rows give a size; the values are once, few, many and, for expanded clones, a class.

d_call: NA
j_call: TRBJ2-1
cdr3_length: 14
clone_size: NA
v_call: TRBV2
cdr3_aa: CASGRRLSYNEQFF
cdr3_nt: TGTGCCAGCGGCAGGCGCCTCTCCTACAATGAGCAGTTCTTC

d_call: NA
j_call: TRBJ1-1
cdr3_length: 15
clone_size: NA
v_call: TRBV18
cdr3_aa: CASSPPSAGETEAFF
cdr3_nt: TGTGCCAGCTCCCCTCCCAGCGCGGGGGAGACTGAAGCTTTCTTT

d_call: NA
j_call: TRBJ1-4
cdr3_length: 16
clone_size: NA
v_call: TRBV9
cdr3_aa: CASSVAPDRLNEKLFF
cdr3_nt: TGTGCCAGCAGCGTAGCCCCGGACAGACTTAATGAAAAACTGTTTTTT

d_call: TRBD2
j_call: TRBJ2-7
cdr3_length: 14
clone_size: once
v_call: TRBV5-4
cdr3_aa: CASSFGTSGYEQYF
cdr3_nt: TGTGCCAGCAGCTTCGGGACTAGCGGTTACGAGCAGTACTTC

d_call: TRBD2
j_call: TRBJ2-3
cdr3_length: 17
clone_size: NA
v_call: TRBV27
cdr3_aa: CASSYGLAGGGTDTQYF
cdr3_nt: TGTGCCAGCAGTTATGGCCTAGCGGGAGGCGGGACAGATACGCAGTATTTT

d_call: NA
j_call: TRBJ1-1
cdr3_length: 14
clone_size: once
v_call: TRBV27
cdr3_aa: CASSTSTLNTEAFF
cdr3_nt: TGTGCCAGCAGTACCTCGACTCTGAACACTGAAGCTTTCTTT

d_call: NA
j_call: TRBJ2-1
cdr3_length: 13
clone_size: NA
v_call: TRBV5-8
cdr3_aa: CASSLIDGNEQFF
cdr3_nt: TGTGCCAGCAGCTTGATAGACGGCAATGAGCAGTTCTTC

d_call: NA
j_call: TRBJ1-2
cdr3_length: 13
clone_size: NA
v_call: TRBV18
cdr3_aa: CASSPNGYYGYTF
cdr3_nt: TGTGCCAGCTCCCCCAATGGGTACTATGGCTACACCTTC

d_call: TRBD1
j_call: TRBJ1-2
cdr3_length: 15
clone_size: NA
v_call: TRBV28
cdr3_aa: CASSFTITGDYGYTF
cdr3_nt: TGTGCCAGCAGTTTCACGATCACAGGGGACTATGGCTACACCTTC

d_call: TRBD1
j_call: TRBJ2-3
cdr3_length: 13
clone_size: NA
v_call: TRBV28
cdr3_aa: CASSQDGQGPQYF
cdr3_nt: TGTGCCAGCAGTCAAGATGGACAGGGGCCGCAGTATTTT

d_call: NA
j_call: TRBJ1-5
cdr3_length: 15
clone_size: NA
v_call: TRBV7-2
cdr3_aa: CASSLWGQSNQPQHF
cdr3_nt: TGTGCCAGCAGCTTGTGGGGGCAGAGCAATCAGCCCCAGCATTTT

d_call: TRBD2
j_call: TRBJ2-3
cdr3_length: 13
clone_size: NA
v_call: TRBV7-3
cdr3_aa: CATAPGGGDTQYF
cdr3_nt: TGTGCCACCGCCCCGGGGGGGGGAGATACGCAGTATTTT